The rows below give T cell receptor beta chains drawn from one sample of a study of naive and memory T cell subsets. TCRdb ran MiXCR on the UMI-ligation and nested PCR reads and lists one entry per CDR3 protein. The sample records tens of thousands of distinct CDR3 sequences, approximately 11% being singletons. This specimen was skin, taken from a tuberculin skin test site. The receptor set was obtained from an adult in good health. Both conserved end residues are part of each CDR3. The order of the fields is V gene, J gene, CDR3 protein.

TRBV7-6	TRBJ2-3	CASSLGAGGSTDTQYF
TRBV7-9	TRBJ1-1	CASSPPRQGGNTEAFF
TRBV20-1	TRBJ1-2	CSAPRESYRGSDTF
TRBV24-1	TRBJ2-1	CATGDRASEQFF
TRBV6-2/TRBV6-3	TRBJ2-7	CASRVSYEQYF
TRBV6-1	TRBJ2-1	CASSDGTRVYEQFF
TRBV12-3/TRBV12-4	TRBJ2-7	CASSSGTYEQYF
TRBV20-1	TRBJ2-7	CSARGLAGGGHEQYF
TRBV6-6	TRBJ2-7	CASTGQRKSLEQYF
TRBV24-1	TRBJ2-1	CATSDPSGSRSYNEQFF